What follows is one T cell receptor beta chain and its context. What it binds is unknown. The authors prepared UMI-labeled TRB cDNA libraries by 5' RACE. TCRdb derives one entry per CDR3 protein from the 5' RACE reads, leaving out DNA. Seen in this sample are 8,500 to 10,000 distinct CDR3 sequences; the ten most common clones hold about 2.1%. This record comes from a study of CXCR3-negative and CXCR3-positive naive CD8 T cells. Study-level points and caveats: Each naive subset displayed comparably high diversity, whereas memory CD8+ cells displayed much lower diversity. Fresh PBMCs went into most assays, and CXCR3 expression partly declined after cryopreservation.

Among CD8+ T cells, naive ones were CD45RO-CCR7+CD27+CD95-. The CDR3 is 14 residues long. Germline V gene lookup returns CDR1 LGHDT and CDR2 YNNKEL (reference sequence). The chain has TRBV3-1 and TRBJ2-1; absent DNA, TCRdb's TRBD2 call cannot be checked. This sequence was found in a human donor in good health. Some clones in this sample may be carry-over from other donors' samples. The sequenced material came from naive CXCR3- CD8+ T cells from blood. Specified subset: CD45RO-CCR7+CD27+CD95- naive CD8+ T cells lacking CXCR3 (TNR3-). CDR3 sequence reads: CASSHAGGPDEQFF.